The 26 T cell receptor beta chains presented below share a single source sample, sequenced in a study of blood T cell repertoires in COVID-19. The table came from immunoSEQ multiplex PCR; TCRdb's copy has only in-frame clones and leaves some out. The sample yields more than 400,000 clones, over 75% seen once. The sequenced sample consisted of peripheral blood. The receptors stem from a human donor in a cohort sampled during active COVID-19.

The rearrangement joins TRBV28 to TRBJ1-2; D is unclear. The germline V gene has CDR1 MDHEN and CDR2 SYDVKM. Trimming removed 7 bases from V and 4 bases from J, with 19 bases in between. CDR3 length: 15 residues. The CDR3 bases are TGTGCCAGCACCACCGGAAGCGTAAACCGCTATGGCTACACCTTC. Protein: CASTTGSVNRYGYTF.

The genes are TRBV6-5 and TRBJ2-5; TRBD1 matches 7 bases. The CDR3 runs to 16 residues. Germline CDR1 MNHEY, CDR2 SVGAGI. Trimming at V came to 4 bases and at J to 5 bases, leaving 13 bases not matched to a gene. The chain's CDR3 is CASSSLRQGERETQYF. The CDR3 coding sequence is TGTGCCAGCAGTTCCCTTCGACAGGGAGAGCGGGAGACCCAGTACTTC.

In its sample, this clone was seen a few times. The V gene is TRBV6-5, the J gene TRBJ2-7; perhaps TRBD2 as D (6 bases). Germline V CDR1 and CDR2: MNHEY, SVGAGI. This CDR3 is built from 14 residues. Trimming took 5 bases from V and 1 from J, leaving 12 bases between them. DNA for the CDR3: TGTGCCAGCAGTCCTGGGACTTCTTCCTACGAGCAGTACTTC. It is translated as CASSPGTSSYEQYF.

The chain is built from TRBV5-5 and TRBJ1-6, with no clear D. V was pared by 5 bases and J by 10 bases, with 16 bases between. The CDR3 has 14 residues. Germline V gene lookup returns CDR1 SGHKS and CDR2 YYEKEE (reference sequence). The CDR3 nucleotides are TGTGCCAGCAGGGAGGGAGGCCTTAGGTCACCCCTCCACTTT. Translation: CASREGGLRSPLHF.

The rearrangement joins TRBV29-1 to TRBJ2-2; the match to TRBD2 covers 11 bases. The CDR3 totals 15 residues. The V gene's germline CDR1 is SQVTM and CDR2 ANQGSEA. J lost 5 bases, V lost 5 bases, and 7 bases had no gene match. The CDR3 DNA reads TGCAGCGTTAATGTAGCGGGAGGGCCTACCGGGGAGCTGTTTTTT. It translates to CSVNVAGGPTGELFF.

The rearrangement joins TRBV19 to TRBJ2-5, with D unresolved. CDR3 length equals 13 residues. Trimming stripped 3 bases from V and 0 bases from J, with 5 bases between. In germline, CDR1 is LNHDA, CDR2 SQIVND (reference sequence). The chain's CDR3 is CASSIQYQETQYF. CDR3 DNA: TGTGCCAGTAGTATCCAGTACCAAGAGACCCAGTACTTC.

The genes are TRBV18 and TRBJ1-5; D remains unclear. This CDR3 comprises 12 residues. Trimming shortened V by 2 bases and J by 9 bases, and 8 bases separated the two germline ends. The germline CDR1 and CDR2 sequences are KGHSH and LQKENI. CDR3 nucleotides: TGTGCCAGCTCACCAAGGGAGGGGCCCCAGCATTTT. Its translation is CASSPREGPQHF.

The chain employs TRBV9 and TRBJ2-1; D gene ambiguous. Per germline, CDR1 SGDLS and CDR2 YYNGEE. The CDR3 loop spans 14 amino acids. Deletions cut 0 bases from V and 7 bases from J, with 11 bases between. The CDR3 loop reads CASSVGLDSNEQFF. CDR3 in DNA: TGTGCCAGCAGCGTAGGCCTAGATAGTAATGAGCAGTTCTTC.

The chain employs TRBV20-1 and TRBJ2-3; D unclear. CDR3 length: 11 amino acids. Germline V CDR1 and CDR2: DFQATT, SNEGSKA (reference sequence). V gave up 6 bases and J gave up 4 bases, with 8 bases separating them. This chain's CDR3 is CSAMGPDTQYF. DNA of the CDR3: TGCAGTGCGATGGGCCCAGATACGCAGTATTTT.

CDR3 DNA: TGTGCCTGGACCGCGAACCCCCGGCAGACAGGGAAAAAATATGGCTACACCTTC. It yields the protein CAWTANPRQTGKKYGYTF. The chain combines TRBV30 with TRBJ1-2; 7 nucleotides agree with TRBD1. CDR1 GTSNPN and CDR2 SVGIG come from the germline V gene (reference sequence). Trimming took 4 bases from V and 5 from J; bases not matched to a gene: 22. The CDR3 length is 18 residues. The entire variable domain, with the rest obtained from reference TRBV30 and TRBJ1-2, is as follows: SQTIHQWPATLVQPVGSPLSLECTVEGTSNPNLYWYRQAAGRGLQLLFYSVGIGQISSEVPQNLSASRPQDRQFILSSKKLLLSDSGFYLCAWTANPRQTGKKYGYTFGSGTRLTVV.

With respect to this clone: It is unclear where the CDR3 begins or ends on the DNA, so no DNA is shown, and the CDR3 is as TCRdb lists it. The chain employs TRBV29-1 and TRBJ2-1; the table gives TRBD1 as D, unverified against the DNA. Germline lookup yields CDR1 SQVTM and CDR2 ANQGSEA. Ends included, the CDR3 has 11 residues. The CDR3 is CSVEFGQGTFF.

V and J are TRBV5-1 and TRBJ2-7; 7 bases are a match to TRBD2. The V gene's germline CDR1 is SGHRS and CDR2 YFSETQ. The CDR3 spans 16 residues. V dropped 3 bases and J dropped 4; count of bases not matched to a gene: 13. CDR3 sequence reads: CASSWGKREELYEQYF. CDR3 nucleotides: TGCGCCAGCAGCTGGGGGAAGCGGGAAGAACTATACGAGCAGTACTTC.

In its sample, this clone was seen once. This rearrangement joins TRBV20-1 to TRBJ2-5; D is possibly TRBD1 (5 bases). CDR3 size: 11 residues. V dropped 4 bases and J dropped 5 bases, with 8 bases sitting between them. Germline V gene data show CDR1 as DFQATT and CDR2 as SNEGSKA (reference sequence). This chain's CDR3 is CSAKGWETQYF. The DNA for the CDR3 is TGCAGTGCTAAGGGGTGGGAGACCCAGTACTTC.

CDR3 region: CASSEVFSQETQYF. The CDR3 DNA reads as TGTGCCAGCAGTGAAGTGTTCAGCCAAGAGACCCAGTACTTC. The chain is built from TRBV2 and TRBJ2-5, with D unresolved. Germline CDR1 SNHLY, CDR2 FYNNEI. Between the trimmed V and J ends, which lost 1 base and 1 base, there was a span of 7 bases. The length of the CDR3 is 14 residues.

The chain uses TRBV7-6 and TRBJ2-3, with D perhaps matching TRBD1 (6 bases). The length of the CDR3 is 16 residues. V shed 5 bases and J shed 2 bases, with 17 bases lying between them. Germline V lookup: CDR1 SGHVS, CDR2 FNYEAQ. The CDR3 here is CASSPQGRTVTDTQYF. The CDR3 DNA reads TGTGCCAGCAGCCCCCAGGGCCGGACAGTCACAGATACGCAGTATTTT. The entire variable domain, with the rest obtained from reference TRBV7-6 and TRBJ2-3, is as follows: GAGVSQSPRYKVTKRGQDVALRCDPISGHVSLYWYRQALGQGPEFLTYFNYEAQQDKSGLPNDRFSAERPEGSISTLTIQRTEQRDSAMYRCASSPQGRTVTDTQYFGPGTRLTVL.

In this sample, this clone turned up once. V is TRBV19 and J is TRBJ2-1; 9 nucleotides agree with TRBD1. Germline V CDR1 and CDR2: LNHDA, SQIVND (reference sequence). V gave up 4 bases and J gave up 15 bases; unmatched junction bases: 4. The CDR3 contains 11 residues. The DNA of the CDR3 is TGTGCCAGTAGTAGGACAGGGGTTCCGTTCTTC. This gives the protein CASSRTGVPFF. The full variable domain, with the rest looked up from reference TRBV19 and TRBJ2-1, is DGGITQSPKYLFRKEGQNVTLSCEQNLNHDAMYWYRQDPGQGLRLIYYSQIVNDFQKGDIAEGYSVSREKKESFPLTVTSAQKNPTAFYLCASSRTGVPFFGPGTRLTVL.

The chain couples TRBV19 to TRBJ1-1, with 12 bases that match TRBD1. The CDR3 covers 16 residues. V lost 4 bases to trimming and J lost 4 bases; unmatched junction nucleotides: 7. CDR1 is LNHDA and CDR2 is SQIVND in the germline V gene (reference sequence). CDR3: CASSTRDRGLLTEAFF. Here the CDR3 DNA reads TGTGCCAGTAGTACCCGGGACAGGGGGCTTCTCACTGAAGCTTTCTTT.

This clone showed up just once. This sample includes further DNA sequences coding for the same CDR3. V gene TRBV5-4 combines with J gene TRBJ2-7; perhaps TRBD1 as D (6 bases). Germline V lookup: CDR1 SGHNT, CDR2 YYREEE (reference sequence). V lost 0 bases and J lost 3, with 7 bases in between. This CDR3 comprises 13 residues. CDR3 coding DNA: TGTGCCAGCAGCTTGGGGGACAACTACGAGCAGTACTTC. Its translation is CASSLGDNYEQYF.

The chain couples TRBV7-9 to TRBJ1-3, with D perhaps matching TRBD1 (6 bases). The V end lost 4 bases, the J end lost 4 bases, and 17 bases lay between the germline ends. The germline V gene has CDR1 SEHNR and CDR2 FQNEAQ (reference sequence). The CDR3 is 16 residues long. This chain's CDR3 is CASSSRGIESGNTIYF. The CDR3 nucleotides read TGTGCCAGCAGCTCCAGGGGAATCGAGTCAGGAAACACCATATATTTT. Full variable domain (rest looked up from reference TRBV7-9 and TRBJ1-3): DTGVSQNPRHKITKRGQNVTFRCDPISEHNRLYWYRQTLGQGPEFLTYFQNEAQLEKSRLLSDRFSAERPKGSFSTLEIQRTEQGDSAMYLCASSSRGIESGNTIYFGEGSWLTVV.

V usage is TRBV5-1 and J usage is TRBJ2-3; 9 bases match TRBD2. The CDR3 has 15 residues. J gave up 5 bases and V 1 base, and 5 bases lay outside the gene matches. Germline assignment: CDR1 SGHRS and CDR2 YFSETQ. CDR3 bases: TGCGCCAGCAGCTTGAGGCGGGAGGGCCGAGATACGCAGTATTTT. Its translation is CASSLRREGRDTQYF. The whole variable domain, filled in from reference TRBV5-1 and TRBJ2-3, reads KAGVTQTPRYLIKTRGQQVTLSCSPISGHRSVSWYQQTPGQGLQFLFEYFSETQRNKGNFPGRFSGRQFSNSRSEMNVSTLELGDSALYLCASSLRREGRDTQYFGPGTRLTVL.

The chain links TRBV5-1 to TRBJ2-1; 8 bases are a match to TRBD1. CDR3 size: 16 residues. V was pared by 4 bases and J by 5 bases, with 11 bases of the junction left unmatched. Germline V gene lookup returns CDR1 SGHRS and CDR2 YFSETQ. CDR3 amino acids: CASSPTDRAADNEQFF. For the CDR3, the DNA is TGCGCCAGCAGCCCCACGGACAGGGCAGCAGACAATGAGCAGTTCTTC. Supplemented by reference TRBV5-1 and TRBJ2-1, the full variable domain reads KAGVTQTPRYLIKTRGQQVTLSCSPISGHRSVSWYQQTPGQGLQFLFEYFSETQRNKGNFPGRFSGRQFSNSRSEMNVSTLELGDSALYLCASSPTDRAADNEQFFGPGTRLTVL.

The rearrangement joins TRBV6-1 to TRBJ1-5; no clear D gene. The V end lost 4 bases, the J end lost 4 bases, and 17 bases lay between the germline ends. The CDR3 totals 16 residues. Germline CDR1 MNHNS, CDR2 SASEGT. The CDR3 is CASSAGSRGSNQPQHF. CDR3 sequence (DNA): TGTGCCAGCAGTGCCGGTTCCCGGGGATCTAATCAGCCCCAGCATTTT.

The chain links TRBV3-1 (or the pseudogene TRBV3-2) to TRBJ1-2; 7 nucleotides align to TRBD1. The V segment lost 5 bases and the J segment 0 bases; nucleotides outside the gene matches: 6. Germline V gives CDR1 LGHDT, CDR2 YNNKEL (reference sequence). This CDR3 is 15 amino acids long. Here the CDR3 reads CASSVGTASNYGYTF. In DNA, the CDR3 is TGTGCCAGCAGCGTAGGGACAGCCTCTAACTATGGCTACACCTTC.

This chain joins TRBV6-5 and TRBJ2-7; no clear D. V was shortened by 4 bases and J by 2 bases, with 18 bases between the two germline ends. The CDR3 spans 16 residues. Germline V gene lookup returns CDR1 MNHEY and CDR2 SVGAGI. The CDR3 loop is CASSSYPDSIAYEQYF. For the CDR3, the DNA is TGTGCCAGCAGTTCATACCCTGACTCGATCGCCTACGAGCAGTACTTC.

V and J are TRBV5-4 and TRBJ2-5; D is unresolved. CDR3 length equals 18 residues. Germline lookup yields CDR1 SGHNT and CDR2 YYREEE (reference sequence). Trimming cost V 4 bases and J 1 base, with 23 bases left between them. The CDR3 here is CASSHPGPGGTFQETQYF. The CDR3 DNA follows: TGTGCCAGCAGCCACCCCGGCCCTGGCGGAACCTTCCAAGAGACCCAGTACTTC.

Here the CDR3 DNA reads TGTGCCAGCAGCCCAACGCGGCTAGCTTGGGCCGGGGAGCTGTTTTTT. Translated, it gives CASSPTRLAWAGELFF. The V gene is TRBV7-3, the J gene TRBJ2-2; D may be TRBD2 (5 bases). Trimming cost V 5 bases and J 6 bases, with 19 bases left between them. CDR3 length equals 16 residues. CDR1 SGHTA and CDR2 FQGTGA come from the germline V gene.